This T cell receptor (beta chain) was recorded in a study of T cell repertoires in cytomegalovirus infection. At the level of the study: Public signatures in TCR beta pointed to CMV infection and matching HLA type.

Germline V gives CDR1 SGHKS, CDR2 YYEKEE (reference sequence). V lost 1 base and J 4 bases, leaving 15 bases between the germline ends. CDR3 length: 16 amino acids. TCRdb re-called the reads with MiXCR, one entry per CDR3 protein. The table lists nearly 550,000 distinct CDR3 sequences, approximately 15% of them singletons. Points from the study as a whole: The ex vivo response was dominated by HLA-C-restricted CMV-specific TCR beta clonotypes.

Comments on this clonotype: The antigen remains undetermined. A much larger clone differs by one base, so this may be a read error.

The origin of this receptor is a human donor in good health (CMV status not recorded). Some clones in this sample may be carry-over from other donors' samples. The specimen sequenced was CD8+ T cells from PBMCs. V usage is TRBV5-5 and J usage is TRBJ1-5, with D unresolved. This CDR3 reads CASSLHGLAGNQPQHF. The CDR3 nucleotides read TGTGCCAGCAGCTTGCATGGCCTAGCGGGGAATCAGCCCCAGCATTTT.